One sample yielded the 7 T cell receptor beta chains listed below, sequenced in a study of T cells in Graves' hyperthyroidism and ophthalmopathy. RNA transcripts served as the template for amplifying TCR beta CDR3 regions. When the TCR CDR3 underwent first-round RT-PCR, the HTBI primer set was used. One entry per CDR3 protein, called by TCRdb with MiXCR from the multiplex PCR reads. Of some 600,000 distinct CDR3 sequences in the sample, approximately 13% were seen once. Sequenced: blood. The receptors were sampled from a woman aged 25 to 39 with Graves' hyperthyroidism that later progressed to Graves' ophthalmopathy.

The rearrangement uses TRBV19 and TRBJ1-5, with D tentatively TRBD1 (6 bases). This CDR3 has 15 amino acids. V was pared by 5 bases and J by 2 bases, with 13 bases between. Germline CDR1 and CDR2: LNHDA and SQIVND (reference sequence). In DNA, the CDR3 is TGTGCCAGTAGTGTCAGGGGTAGGGGCAATCAGCCCCAGCATTTT. Translation: CASSVRGRGNQPQHF. The variable domain in full, completed from reference TRBV19 and TRBJ1-5, reads DGGITQSPKYLFRKEGQNVTLSCEQNLNHDAMYWYRQDPGQGLRLIYYSQIVNDFQKGDIAEGYSVSREKKESFPLTVTSAQKNPTAFYLCASSVRGRGNQPQHFGDGTRLSIL.

This clonotype was counted at least ten times. The chain carries TRBV12-3 or TRBV12-4 and TRBJ2-1; D perhaps matches TRBD2 (6 bases). This CDR3 has 14 amino acids. V dropped 5 bases and J dropped 11 bases, with 19 bases sitting between them. Written as DNA, the CDR3 is TGTGCCAGCAGTGAAACCCATAGCGGATCCAAGCAGTTCTTC. This gives the protein CASSETHSGSKQFF.

This clonotype was observed at least ten times. The rearrangement links TRBV30 to TRBJ2-1; 10 nucleotides align to TRBD2. Germline V gene lookup returns CDR1 GTSNPN and CDR2 SVGIG (reference sequence). Unmatched junction bases numbered 14, after V lost 0 bases and J lost 15 bases. CDR3 length equals 15 residues. DNA for the CDR3: TGTGCCTGGAGTGTACCCCTAGCGGGAGCGTCTTGGCCGTTCTTC. This gives the protein CAWSVPLAGASWPFF.

The sample holds many counts of this clonotype. This rearrangement joins TRBV24-1 to TRBJ2-1, with D perhaps given as TRBD1 or TRBD2 (5 bases each). V dropped 4 bases and J dropped 0 bases, with 9 bases sitting between them. The CDR3 loop spans 15 amino acids. Germline V gene data show CDR1 as KGHDR and CDR2 as SFDVKD. CDR3 DNA sequence: TGTGCCACCAGTGAGGGGACGAGCTCCTACAATGAGCAGTTCTTC. Protein product: CATSEGTSSYNEQFF.

At least ten counts were recorded for this clonotype. The rearrangement uses TRBV12-3 or TRBV12-4 and TRBJ2-3, with 8 positions matching TRBD2. V was pared by 4 bases and J by 1 base, with 4 bases of the junction left unmatched. The CDR3 has 15 residues. CDR3 in amino acids: CASSSGGPGTDTQYF. The CDR3 DNA reads TGTGCCAGCAGTTCGGGAGGGCCCGGCACAGATACGCAGTATTTT.

V gene TRBV10-3 combines with J gene TRBJ2-7; perhaps TRBD1 as D (6 bases). Trimming pared 6 bases from V and 2 bases from J, leaving 17 bases between. The length of the CDR3 is 15 residues. Germline V gene sequence: CDR1 ENHRY, CDR2 SYGVKD. The CDR3 sequence: CAISLEGHLPYEQYF. In DNA, the CDR3 is TGTGCCATCAGCCTAGAGGGACACCTCCCCTACGAGCAGTACTTC.

This clonotype was seen ten or more times. V and J are TRBV7-9 and TRBJ1-2; unclear D gene. Germline V gene lookup returns CDR1 SEHNR and CDR2 FQNEAQ (reference sequence). The V and J ends lost 2 bases and 8 bases respectively, with 12 bases between them. The CDR3 loop spans 13 amino acids. CDR3 sequence (DNA): TGTGCCAGCAGCTTAAACCTCGAGTCCGGCTACACCTTC. Encoded protein: CASSLNLESGYTF. The full variable domain, rest sourced from reference TRBV7-9 and TRBJ1-2, is DTGVSQNPRHKITKRGQNVTFRCDPISEHNRLYWYRQTLGQGPEFLTYFQNEAQLEKSRLLSDRFSAERPKGSFSTLEIQRTEQGDSAMYLCASSLNLESGYTFGSGTRLTVV.